The TCR beta chain described here comes from a study of a mutant IDH1 vaccine in newly diagnosed glioma. Study-level background: Vaccination followed radiotherapy alone by 4-6 weeks, or accompanied temozolomide cycles. Patients got radiotherapy, temozolomide, or both beforehand, and most got both. Treated patients comprised about 60% males and approximately 38% females, mean age about 43 years.

V was clipped by 0 bases and J by 2 bases, with 3 bases between them. Per germline, CDR1 LNHNV and CDR2 YYDKDF (reference sequence). The CDR3 sequence is 13 residues long. Time point meaning: week 47, end of study. The vaccine gave 300 ug of a 20-mer mutant IDH1 peptide subcutaneously per dose. At weeks 1, 3, 5, 7, 11, 15, 19 and 23, patients received a vaccination, eight in all. Only in-frame clones appear in the TCRdb table, and some are missing; sequencing was by immunoSEQ multiplex PCR. The sample comprises tens of thousands of clones, less than 65% of which are singletons, and 4.5% to 5.5% rests with the top ten. In the case of this clone: The antigen is unknown.

This specimen consisted of peripheral blood mononuclear cells (PBMCs), obtained from a glioma patient whose treatment included an IDH1 peptide vaccine. V usage is TRBV15 and J usage is TRBJ2-3; D remains unclear. This TCR came from a man between 35 and 55 years old with glioma. Some clones in this sample may be carry-over from other donors' samples. The CDR3, as DNA: TGTGCCACCAGCAGAGAGCACACAGATACGCAGTATTTT. Translation: CATSREHTDTQYF.